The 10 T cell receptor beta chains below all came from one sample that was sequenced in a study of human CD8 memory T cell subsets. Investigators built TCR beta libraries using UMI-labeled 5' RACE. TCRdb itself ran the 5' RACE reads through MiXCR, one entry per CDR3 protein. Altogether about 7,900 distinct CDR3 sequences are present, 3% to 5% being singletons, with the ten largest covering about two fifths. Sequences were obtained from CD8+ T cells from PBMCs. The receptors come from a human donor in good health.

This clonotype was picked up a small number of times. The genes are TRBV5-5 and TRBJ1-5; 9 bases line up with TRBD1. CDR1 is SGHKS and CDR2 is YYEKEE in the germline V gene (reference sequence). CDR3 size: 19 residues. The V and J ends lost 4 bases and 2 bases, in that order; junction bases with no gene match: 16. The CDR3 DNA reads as TGTGCCAGCAGCACGGGACAGGGAGGTCCATCCGTGGGCAATCAGCCCCAGCATTTT. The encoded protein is CASSTGQGGPSVGNQPQHF.

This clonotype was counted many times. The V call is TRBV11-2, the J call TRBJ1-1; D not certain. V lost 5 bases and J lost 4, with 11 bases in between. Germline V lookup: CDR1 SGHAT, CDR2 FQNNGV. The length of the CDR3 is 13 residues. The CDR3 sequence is CASSRSGVTEAFF. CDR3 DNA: TGTGCCAGCAGCCGAAGTGGGGTCACTGAAGCTTTCTTT.

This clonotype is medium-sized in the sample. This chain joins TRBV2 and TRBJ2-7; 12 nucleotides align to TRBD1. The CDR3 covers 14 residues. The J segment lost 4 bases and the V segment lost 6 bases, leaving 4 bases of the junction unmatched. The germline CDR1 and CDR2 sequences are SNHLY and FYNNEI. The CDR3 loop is CASRGDRGLYEQYF. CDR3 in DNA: TGTGCCAGCAGGGGGGACAGGGGGCTGTACGAGCAGTACTTC.

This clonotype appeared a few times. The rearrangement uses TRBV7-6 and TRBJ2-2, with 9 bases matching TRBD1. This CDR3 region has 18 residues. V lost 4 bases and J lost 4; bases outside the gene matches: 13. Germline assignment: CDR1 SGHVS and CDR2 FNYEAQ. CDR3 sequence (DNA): TGTGCCAGCAGCTCTCCTGGCGGACAGGGGATACTCACCGGGGAGCTGTTTTTT. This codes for CASSSPGGQGILTGELFF.

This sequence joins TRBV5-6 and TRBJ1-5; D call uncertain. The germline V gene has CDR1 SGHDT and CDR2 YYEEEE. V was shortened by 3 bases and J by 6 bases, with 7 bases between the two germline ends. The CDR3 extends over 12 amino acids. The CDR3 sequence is CASSSWGQPQHF. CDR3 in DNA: TGTGCCAGCAGCTCTTGGGGTCAGCCCCAGCATTTT.

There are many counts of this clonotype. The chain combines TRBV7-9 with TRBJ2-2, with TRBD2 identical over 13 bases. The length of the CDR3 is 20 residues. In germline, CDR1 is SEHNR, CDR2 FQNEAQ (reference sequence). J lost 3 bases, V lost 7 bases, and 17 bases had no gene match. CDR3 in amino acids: CASTLPARGLAGVDTGELFF. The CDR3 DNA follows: TGTGCCAGCACTCTCCCCGCCCGAGGACTAGCGGGAGTAGACACCGGGGAGCTGTTTTTT.

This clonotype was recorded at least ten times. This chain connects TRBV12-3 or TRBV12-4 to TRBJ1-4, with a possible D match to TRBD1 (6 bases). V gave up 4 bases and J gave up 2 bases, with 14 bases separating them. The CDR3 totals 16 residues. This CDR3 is CASSSSNGGTNEKLFF. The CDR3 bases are TGTGCCAGCAGTTCGTCGAACGGGGGCACTAATGAAAAACTGTTTTTT.

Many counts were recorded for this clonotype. The CDR3 region is CASSQDPTVQETQYF. The CDR3 DNA follows: TGTGCCAGCAGCCAAGATCCGACAGTCCAAGAGACCCAGTACTTC. V is TRBV4-2 and J is TRBJ2-5; D might be TRBD1 (5 bases). The CDR3 runs 15 residues. V was cut by 0 bases and J by 1 base, with 9 bases left in between. Per the germline V gene, CDR1 is LGHNA and CDR2 is YNFKEQ.

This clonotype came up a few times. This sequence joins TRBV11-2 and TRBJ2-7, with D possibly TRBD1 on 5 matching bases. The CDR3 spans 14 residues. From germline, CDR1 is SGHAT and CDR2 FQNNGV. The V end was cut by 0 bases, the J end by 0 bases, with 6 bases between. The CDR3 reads CASSLEDSSYEQYF. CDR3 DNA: TGTGCCAGCAGCTTAGAAGACAGCTCCTACGAGCAGTACTTC.

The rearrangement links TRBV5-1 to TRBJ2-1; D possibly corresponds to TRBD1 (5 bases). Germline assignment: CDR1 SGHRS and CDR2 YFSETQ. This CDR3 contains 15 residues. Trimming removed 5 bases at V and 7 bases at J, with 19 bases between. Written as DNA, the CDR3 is TGCGCCAGCAGTATGGGGCAGGGTTCGGATAATGAGCAGTTCTTC. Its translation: CASSMGQGSDNEQFF.